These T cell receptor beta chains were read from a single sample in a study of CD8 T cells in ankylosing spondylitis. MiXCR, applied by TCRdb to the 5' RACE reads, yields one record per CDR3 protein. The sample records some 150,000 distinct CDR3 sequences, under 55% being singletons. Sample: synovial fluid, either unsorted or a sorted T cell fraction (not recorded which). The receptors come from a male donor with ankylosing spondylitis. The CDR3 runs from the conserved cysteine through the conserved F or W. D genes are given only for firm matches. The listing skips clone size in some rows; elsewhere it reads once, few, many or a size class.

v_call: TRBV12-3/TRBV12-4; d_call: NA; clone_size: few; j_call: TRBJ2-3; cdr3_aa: CASSAGLGEEYF; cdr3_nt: TGTGCCAGCAGCGCGGGACTTGGGGAAGAGTATTTT
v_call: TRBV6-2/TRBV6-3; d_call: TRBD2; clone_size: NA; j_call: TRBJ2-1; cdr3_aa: CASSYVFGRAGNEQFF; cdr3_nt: TGTGCCAGCAGTTACGTCTTCGGGAGGGCCGGGAATGAGCAGTTCTTC
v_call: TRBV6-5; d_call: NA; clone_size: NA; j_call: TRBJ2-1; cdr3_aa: CASSYSTYNEQFF; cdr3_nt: TGTGCCAGCAGTTACTCGACATACAATGAGCAGTTCTTC
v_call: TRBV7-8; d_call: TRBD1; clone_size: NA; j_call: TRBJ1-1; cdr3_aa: CASSLRDRWFNTEAFF; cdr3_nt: TGTGCCAGCAGCTTACGGGACAGGTGGTTTAACACTGAAGCTTTCTTT
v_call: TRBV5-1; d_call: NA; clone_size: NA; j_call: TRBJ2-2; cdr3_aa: CASRQEGGGELFF; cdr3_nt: TGCGCCAGCAGGCAGGAAGGTGGCGGGGAGCTGTTTTTT
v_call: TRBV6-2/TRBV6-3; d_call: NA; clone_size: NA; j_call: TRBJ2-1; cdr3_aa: CASSFPAGLPAPSSYNEQFF; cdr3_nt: TGTGCCAGCAGTTTCCCGGCCGGGCTGCCCGCCCCGAGCTCCTACAATGAGCAGTTCTTC
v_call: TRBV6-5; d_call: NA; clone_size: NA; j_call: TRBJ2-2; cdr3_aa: CASSLLLGGGELFF; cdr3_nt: TGTGCCAGCAGTTTACTTCTTGGTGGAGGGGAGCTGTTTTTT
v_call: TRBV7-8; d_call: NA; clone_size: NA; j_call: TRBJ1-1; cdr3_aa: CASSLGGGALNTEAFF; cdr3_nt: TGTGCCAGCAGCTTAGGGGGCGGGGCCCTGAACACTGAAGCTTTCTTT
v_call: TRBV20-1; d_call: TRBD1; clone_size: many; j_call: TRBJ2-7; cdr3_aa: CSASPGQEASEQYF; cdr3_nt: TGCAGTGCTAGCCCCGGACAGGAAGCTTCCGAGCAGTACTTC
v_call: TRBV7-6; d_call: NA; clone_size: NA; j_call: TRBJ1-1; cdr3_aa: CASSCSHLPGHHFSSDTEAFF; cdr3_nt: TGTGCCAGCAGCTGCAGTCACCTTCCGGGACACCACTTCAGTAGTGACACTGAAGCTTTCTTT
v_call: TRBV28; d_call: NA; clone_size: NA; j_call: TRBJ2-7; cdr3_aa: CASSFARETSEQYF; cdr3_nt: TGTGCCAGCAGTTTCGCCCGGGAGACCTCCGAGCAGTACTTC
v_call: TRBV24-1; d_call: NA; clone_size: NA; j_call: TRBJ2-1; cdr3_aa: CATSDSRNSETYKDEQFF; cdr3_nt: TGTGCCACCAGTGATTCCCGTAACTCGGAGACTTATAAGGATGAGCAGTTCTTC
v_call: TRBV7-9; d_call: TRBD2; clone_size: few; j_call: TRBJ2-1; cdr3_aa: CASSLTRSGTSYNEQFF; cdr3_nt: TGTGCCAGCAGCTTGACCCGTAGCGGGACCTCCTACAATGAGCAGTTCTTC
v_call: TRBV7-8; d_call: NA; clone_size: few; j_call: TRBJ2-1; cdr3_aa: CASSLRQGPTNEQFF; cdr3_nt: TGTGCCAGCAGCTTACGGCAGGGGCCCACGAATGAGCAGTTCTTC